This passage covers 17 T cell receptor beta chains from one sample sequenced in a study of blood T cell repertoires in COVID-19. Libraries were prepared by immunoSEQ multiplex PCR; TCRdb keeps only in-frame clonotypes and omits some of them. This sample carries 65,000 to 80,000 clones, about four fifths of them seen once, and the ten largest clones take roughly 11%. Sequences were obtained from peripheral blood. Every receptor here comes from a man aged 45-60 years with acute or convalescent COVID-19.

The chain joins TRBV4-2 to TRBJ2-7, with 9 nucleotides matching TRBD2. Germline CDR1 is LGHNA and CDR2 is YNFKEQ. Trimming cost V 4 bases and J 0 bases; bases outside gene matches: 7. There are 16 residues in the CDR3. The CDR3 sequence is CASSPPSGRSSYEQYF. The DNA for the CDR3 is TGTGCCAGCAGCCCACCCAGCGGGAGGAGCTCCTACGAGCAGTACTTC.

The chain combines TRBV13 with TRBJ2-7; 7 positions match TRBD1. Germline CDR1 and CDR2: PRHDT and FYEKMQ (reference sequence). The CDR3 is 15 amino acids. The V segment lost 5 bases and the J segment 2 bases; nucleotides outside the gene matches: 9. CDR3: CASSLRGYRTYEQYF. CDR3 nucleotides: TGTGCCAGCAGCCTCAGGGGGTACCGAACCTACGAGCAGTACTTC.

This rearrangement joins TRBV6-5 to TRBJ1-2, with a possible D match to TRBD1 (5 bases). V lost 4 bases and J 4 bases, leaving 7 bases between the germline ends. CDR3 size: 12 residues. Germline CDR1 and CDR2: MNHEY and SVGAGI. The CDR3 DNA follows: TGTGCCAGCAGTTCCAGGGCCTATGGCTACACCTTC. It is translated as CASSSRAYGYTF.

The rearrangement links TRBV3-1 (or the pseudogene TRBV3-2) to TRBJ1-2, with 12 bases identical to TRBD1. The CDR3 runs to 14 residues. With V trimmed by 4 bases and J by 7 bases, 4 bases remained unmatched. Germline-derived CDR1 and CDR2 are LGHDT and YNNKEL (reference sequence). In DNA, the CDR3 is TGTGCCAGCAGCCGGGACAGGGGGCATGGTGGCTACACCTTC. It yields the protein CASSRDRGHGGYTF.

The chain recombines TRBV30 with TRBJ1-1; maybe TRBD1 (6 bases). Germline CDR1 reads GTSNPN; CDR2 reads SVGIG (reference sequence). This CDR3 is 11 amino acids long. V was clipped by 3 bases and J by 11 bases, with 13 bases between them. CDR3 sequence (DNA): TGTGCCTGGAGAACAGGGATCGACGCTTTCTTT. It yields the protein CAWRTGIDAFF.

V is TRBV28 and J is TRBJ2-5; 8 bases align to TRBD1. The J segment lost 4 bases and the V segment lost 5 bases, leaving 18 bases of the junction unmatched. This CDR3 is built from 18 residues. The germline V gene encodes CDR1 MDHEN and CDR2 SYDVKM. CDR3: CASSHRTGRIAGRETQYF. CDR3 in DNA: TGTGCCAGCAGTCACCGGACAGGGCGGATCGCGGGGCGAGAGACCCAGTACTTC.

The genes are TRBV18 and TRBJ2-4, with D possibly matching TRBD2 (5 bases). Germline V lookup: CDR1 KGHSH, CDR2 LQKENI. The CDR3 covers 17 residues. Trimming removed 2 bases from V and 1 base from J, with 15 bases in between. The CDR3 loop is CASSPAAGSGAKNIQYF. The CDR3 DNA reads TGTGCCAGCTCACCAGCGGCGGGTTCCGGGGCCAAAAACATTCAGTACTTC.

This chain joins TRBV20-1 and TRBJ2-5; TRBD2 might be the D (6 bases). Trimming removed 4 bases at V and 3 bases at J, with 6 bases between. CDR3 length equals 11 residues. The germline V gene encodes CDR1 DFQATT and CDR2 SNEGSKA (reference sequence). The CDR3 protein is CSATGEETQYF. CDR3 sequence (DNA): TGCAGTGCTACGGGGGAAGAGACCCAGTACTTC.

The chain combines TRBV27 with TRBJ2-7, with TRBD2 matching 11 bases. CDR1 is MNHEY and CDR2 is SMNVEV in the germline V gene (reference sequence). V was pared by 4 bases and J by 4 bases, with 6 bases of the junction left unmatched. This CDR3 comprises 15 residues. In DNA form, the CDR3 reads TGTGCCAGCAGTTGGCTAGCGGGGGGTTTATACGAGCAGTACTTC. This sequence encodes CASSWLAGGLYEQYF.

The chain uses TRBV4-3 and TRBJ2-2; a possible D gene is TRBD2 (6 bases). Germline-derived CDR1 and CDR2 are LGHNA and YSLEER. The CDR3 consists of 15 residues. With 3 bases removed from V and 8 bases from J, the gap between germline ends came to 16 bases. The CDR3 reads CASSQGDSEAGELFF. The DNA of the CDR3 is TGCGCCAGCAGCCAGGGGGACTCCGAGGCAGGGGAGCTGTTTTTT.

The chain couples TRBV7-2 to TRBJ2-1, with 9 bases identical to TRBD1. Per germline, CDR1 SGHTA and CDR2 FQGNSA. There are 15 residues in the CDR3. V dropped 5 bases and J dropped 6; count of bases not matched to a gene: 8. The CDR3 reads CASSAGGTGSNEQFF. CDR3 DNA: TGTGCCAGCAGCGCAGGGGGGACAGGGAGCAATGAGCAGTTCTTC.

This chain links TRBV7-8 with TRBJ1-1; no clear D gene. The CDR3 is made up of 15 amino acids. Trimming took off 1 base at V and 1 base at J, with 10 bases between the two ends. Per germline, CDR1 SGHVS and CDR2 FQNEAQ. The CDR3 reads CASSLERRQNTEAFF. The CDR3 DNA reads TGTGCCAGCAGCTTAGAAAGAAGACAGAACACTGAAGCTTTCTTT.

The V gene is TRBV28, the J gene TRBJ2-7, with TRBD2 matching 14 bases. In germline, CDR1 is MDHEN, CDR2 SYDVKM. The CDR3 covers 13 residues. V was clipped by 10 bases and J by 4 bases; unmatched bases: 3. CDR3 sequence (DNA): TGTGCCACCTGGACTAGCGGGAGGTACGAGCAGTACTTC. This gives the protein CATWTSGRYEQYF.

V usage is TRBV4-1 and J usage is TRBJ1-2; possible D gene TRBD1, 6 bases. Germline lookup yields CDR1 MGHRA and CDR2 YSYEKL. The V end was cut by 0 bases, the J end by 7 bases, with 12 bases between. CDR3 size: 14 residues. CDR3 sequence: CASSQEAGVSGYTF. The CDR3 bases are TGCGCCAGCAGCCAAGAGGCAGGGGTCTCTGGCTACACCTTC.

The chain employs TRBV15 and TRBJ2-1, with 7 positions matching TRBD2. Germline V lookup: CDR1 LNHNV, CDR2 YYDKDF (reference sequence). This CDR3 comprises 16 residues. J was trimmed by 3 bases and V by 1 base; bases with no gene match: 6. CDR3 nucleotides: TGTGCCACCAGCAGAGGGGACTCGGGGGGCTACAATGAGCAGTTCTTC. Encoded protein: CATSRGDSGGYNEQFF.

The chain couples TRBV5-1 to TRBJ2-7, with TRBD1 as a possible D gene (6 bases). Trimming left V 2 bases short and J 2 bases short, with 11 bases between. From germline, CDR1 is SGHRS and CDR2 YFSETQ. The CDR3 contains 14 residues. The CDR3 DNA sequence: TGCGCCAGCAGCTTATCAGGGGATGCCTACGAGCAGTACTTC. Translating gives CASSLSGDAYEQYF. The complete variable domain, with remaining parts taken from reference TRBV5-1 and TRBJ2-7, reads KAGVTQTPRYLIKTRGQQVTLSCSPISGHRSVSWYQQTPGQGLQFLFEYFSETQRNKGNFPGRFSGRQFSNSRSEMNVSTLELGDSALYLCASSLSGDAYEQYFGPGTRLTVT.

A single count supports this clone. The CDR3 DNA sequence: TGTGCCAGCAGCTTAGAGGGGGCCGGTTTGTATGAGCAGTTCTTC. It encodes CASSLEGAGLYEQFF. The J gene is TRBJ2-1, the V gene TRBV7-2; TRBD1 matches at 7 bases. Germline trimming cut 1 base from V and 8 bases from J; bases unmatched to any gene: 8. CDR3 length equals 15 residues. Germline CDR1 reads SGHTA; CDR2 reads FQGNSA.